Given below is one TCR beta chain in context. Its cognate antigen is unknown. Generated by immunoSEQ multiplex PCR, the TCRdb table keeps only in-frame clones and is missing some. This sample has about 100,000 clones, with 88% found just once. These data belong to a study of identifying expanded T cells in peripheral blood. Study-level findings and limits: Across healthy donors, higher total template counts meant significantly greater roughly two-week count variance.

This CDR3 is built from 17 residues. V lost 0 bases, J lost 8 bases, and 14 bases stayed unmatched. CDR1 and CDR2 (germline): MGHRA, YSYEKL. During the collection period, no donor immune events like infections were recorded. The receptor's source is a person aged 18-70 years in good health. The source material was blood. This sequence joins TRBV4-1 and TRBJ1-2; 8 bases are shared with TRBD1. The CDR3 nucleotides are TGCGCCAGCAGCCAAGATTTAGGGACAGGAGCCTATACGGGCTACACCTTC. Translated: CASSQDLGTGAYTGYTF.